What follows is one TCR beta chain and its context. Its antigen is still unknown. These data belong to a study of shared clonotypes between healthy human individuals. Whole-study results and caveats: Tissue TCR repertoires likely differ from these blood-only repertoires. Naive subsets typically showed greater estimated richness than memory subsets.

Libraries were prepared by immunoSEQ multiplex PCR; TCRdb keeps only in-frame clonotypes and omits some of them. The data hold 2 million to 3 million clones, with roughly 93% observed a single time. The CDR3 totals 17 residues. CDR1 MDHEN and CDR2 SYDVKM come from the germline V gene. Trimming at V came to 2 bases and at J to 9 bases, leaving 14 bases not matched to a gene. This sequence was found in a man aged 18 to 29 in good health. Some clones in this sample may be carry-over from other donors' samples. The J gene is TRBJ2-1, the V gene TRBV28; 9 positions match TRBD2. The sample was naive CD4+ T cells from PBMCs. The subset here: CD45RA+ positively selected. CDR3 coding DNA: TGTGCCAGCAGTTTACCAGCGGGAGGCAGGAGGGACTCTGAGCAGTTCTTC. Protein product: CASSLPAGGRRDSEQFF.